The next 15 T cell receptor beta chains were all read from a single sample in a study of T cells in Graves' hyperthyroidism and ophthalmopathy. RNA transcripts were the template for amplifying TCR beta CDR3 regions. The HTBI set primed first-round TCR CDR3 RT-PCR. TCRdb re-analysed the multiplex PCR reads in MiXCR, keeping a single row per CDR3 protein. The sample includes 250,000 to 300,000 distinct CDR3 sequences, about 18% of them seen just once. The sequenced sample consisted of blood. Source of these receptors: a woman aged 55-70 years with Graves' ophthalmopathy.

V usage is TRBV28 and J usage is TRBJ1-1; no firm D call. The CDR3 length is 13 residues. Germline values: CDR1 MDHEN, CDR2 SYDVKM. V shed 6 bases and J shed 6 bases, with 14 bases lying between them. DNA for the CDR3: TGTGCCAGCAGAGCCCCCCCCGGGGCTGAAGCTTTCTTT. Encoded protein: CASRAPPGAEAFF.

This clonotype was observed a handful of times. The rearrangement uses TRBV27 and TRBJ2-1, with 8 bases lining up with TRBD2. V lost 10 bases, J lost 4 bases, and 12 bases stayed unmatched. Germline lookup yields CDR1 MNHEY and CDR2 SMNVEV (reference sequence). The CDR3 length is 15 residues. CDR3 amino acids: CATHPQRGIYNEQFF. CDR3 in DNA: TGTGCCACCCACCCCCAGCGGGGGATATACAATGAGCAGTTCTTC.

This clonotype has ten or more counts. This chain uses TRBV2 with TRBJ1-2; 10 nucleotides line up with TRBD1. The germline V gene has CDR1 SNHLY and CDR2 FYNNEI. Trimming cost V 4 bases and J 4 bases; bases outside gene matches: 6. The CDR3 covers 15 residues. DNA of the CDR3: TGTGCCAGCAGTGGTGGGACAGGGGCTACCTATGGCTACACCTTC. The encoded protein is CASSGGTGATYGYTF.

This chain's CDR3 is CASGLGQDGDTQYF. In DNA form, the CDR3 reads TGTGCTAGTGGTTTGGGCCAGGACGGAGATACGCAGTATTTT. The rearrangement links TRBV12-5 to TRBJ2-3, with D uncertain. The CDR3 loop spans 14 amino acids. The ends were cut back, 1 base at V and 5 bases at J, with 10 bases in the middle. CDR1 is LGHNT, CDR2 FRNRAP, per germline.

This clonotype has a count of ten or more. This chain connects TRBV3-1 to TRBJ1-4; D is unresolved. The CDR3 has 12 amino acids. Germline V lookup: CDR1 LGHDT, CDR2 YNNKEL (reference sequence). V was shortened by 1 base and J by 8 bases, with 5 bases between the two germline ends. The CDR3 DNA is TGTGCCAGCAGCCAAGGTTCCGAAAAACTGTTTTTT. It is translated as CASSQGSEKLFF.

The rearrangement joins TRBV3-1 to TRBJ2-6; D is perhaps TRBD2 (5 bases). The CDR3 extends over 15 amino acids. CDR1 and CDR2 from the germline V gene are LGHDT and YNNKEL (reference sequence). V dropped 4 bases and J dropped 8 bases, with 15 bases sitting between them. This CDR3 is CASSRRGSGTNVLTF. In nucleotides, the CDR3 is TGTGCCAGCAGCCGCCGCGGTTCCGGGACCAACGTCCTGACTTTC.

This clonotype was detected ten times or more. The CDR3 nucleotides read TGTGCCAGCAGAGATAGCGGCTCCTACGAGCAGTACTTC. Protein sequence: CASRDSGSYEQYF. The chain employs TRBV4-2 and TRBJ2-7, with a possible D match to TRBD2 (6 bases). The CDR3 is 13 amino acids. The germline V gene encodes CDR1 LGHNA and CDR2 YNFKEQ. Trimming stripped 6 bases from V and 0 bases from J, with 9 bases between.

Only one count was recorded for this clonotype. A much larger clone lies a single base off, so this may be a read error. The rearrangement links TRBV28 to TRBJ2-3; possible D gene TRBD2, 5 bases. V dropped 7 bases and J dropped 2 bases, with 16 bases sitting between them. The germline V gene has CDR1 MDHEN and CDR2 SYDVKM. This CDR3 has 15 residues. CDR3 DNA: TGTGCCAGCATCCCCCTCGGGGATTCCACAGATACGCAGTATTTT. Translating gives CASIPLGDSTDTQYF.

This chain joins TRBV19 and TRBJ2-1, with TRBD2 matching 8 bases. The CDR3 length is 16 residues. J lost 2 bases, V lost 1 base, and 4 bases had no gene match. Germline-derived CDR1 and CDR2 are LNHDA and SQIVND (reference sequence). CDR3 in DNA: TGTGCCAGTAGTATAGGTACGGGAGGGCCCTACAATGAGCAGTTCTTC. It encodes CASSIGTGGPYNEQFF.

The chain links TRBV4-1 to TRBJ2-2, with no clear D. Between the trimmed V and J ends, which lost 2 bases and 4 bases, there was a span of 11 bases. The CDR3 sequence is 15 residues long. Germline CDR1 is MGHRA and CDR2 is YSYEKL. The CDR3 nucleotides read TGCGCCAGCAGCCAACTCGTGGGAAGCACCGGGGAGCTGTTTTTT. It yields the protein CASSQLVGSTGELFF.

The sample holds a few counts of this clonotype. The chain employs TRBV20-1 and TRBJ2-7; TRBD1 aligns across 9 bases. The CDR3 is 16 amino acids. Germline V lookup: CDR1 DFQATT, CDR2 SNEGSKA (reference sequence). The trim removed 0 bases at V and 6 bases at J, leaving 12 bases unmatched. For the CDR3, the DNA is TGCAGTGCTAGAGATCGTATAGGGACAGGGATCGGCGAGCAGTACTTC. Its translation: CSARDRIGTGIGEQYF.

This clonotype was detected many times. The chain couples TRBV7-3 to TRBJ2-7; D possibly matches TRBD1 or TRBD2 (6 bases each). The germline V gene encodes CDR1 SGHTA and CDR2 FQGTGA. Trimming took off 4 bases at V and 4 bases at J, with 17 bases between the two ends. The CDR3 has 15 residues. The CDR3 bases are TGTGCCAGCAGCTCCGACGGCGGGGACAAATACGAGCAGTACTTC. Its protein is CASSSDGGDKYEQYF.

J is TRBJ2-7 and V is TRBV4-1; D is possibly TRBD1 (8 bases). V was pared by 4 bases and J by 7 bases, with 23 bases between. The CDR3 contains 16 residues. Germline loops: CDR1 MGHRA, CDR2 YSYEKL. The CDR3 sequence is CASSRPGGGSGREQYF. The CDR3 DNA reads TGCGCCAGCAGCCGACCAGGGGGCGGGAGTGGTCGAGAGCAGTACTTC.

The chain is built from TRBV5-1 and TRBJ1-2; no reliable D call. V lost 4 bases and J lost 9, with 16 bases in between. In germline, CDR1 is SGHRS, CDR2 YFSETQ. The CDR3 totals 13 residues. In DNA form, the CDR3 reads TGCGCCAGCAGCCCCTCACGGGATTATAGCTACACCTTC. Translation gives CASSPSRDYSYTF.

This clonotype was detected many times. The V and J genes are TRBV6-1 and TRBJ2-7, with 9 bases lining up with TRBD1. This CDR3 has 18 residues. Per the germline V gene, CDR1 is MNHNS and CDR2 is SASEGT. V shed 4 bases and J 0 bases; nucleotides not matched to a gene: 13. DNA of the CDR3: TGTGCCAGCAGTGTAGGTCGGCTTGGGACAGGGAGCTCCTACGAGCAGTACTTC. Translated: CASSVGRLGTGSSYEQYF.